The 32 T cell receptor beta chains below come from one sample, sequenced in a study of blood T cell repertoires in COVID-19. Only in-frame clones appear in the TCRdb table, and some are missing; sequencing was by immunoSEQ multiplex PCR. The sample has 25,000 to 35,000 clones; about 85% are singletons. Sequences were obtained from peripheral blood. The receptors here all came from an older woman with acute or convalescent COVID-19.

This sequence joins TRBV3-1 (or the pseudogene TRBV3-2) and TRBJ1-2; the match to TRBD1 covers 9 bases. CDR1 is LGHDT and CDR2 is YNNKEL in the germline V gene (reference sequence). This CDR3 is 18 amino acids long. V was pared by 2 bases and J by 5 bases, with 15 bases of the junction left unmatched. CDR3 sequence (DNA): TGTGCCAGCAGCCAAAGGTCAGGGACAGGGAGTAGATCGTATGGCTACACCTTC. Translated, it gives CASSQRSGTGSRSYGYTF.

The chain couples TRBV6-4 to TRBJ2-1; the match to TRBD2 covers 8 bases. This CDR3 spans 15 amino acids. The germline V gene encodes CDR1 MRHNA and CDR2 SNTAGT. V trimming: 9 bases; J trimming: 8 bases; junction bases outside the gene matches: 15. CDR3 sequence: CASSKRAGEGHEQFF. The CDR3 nucleotides are TGTGCCAGTTCCAAACGAGCGGGGGAGGGGCATGAGCAGTTCTTC.

The chain employs TRBV27 and TRBJ2-2; 7 bases are a match to TRBD1. The germline gives CDR1 MNHEY, CDR2 SMNVEV (reference sequence). This CDR3 region has 15 residues. V lost 6 bases and J lost 3; bases outside the gene matches: 7. The CDR3: CASRAQGSHTGELFF. CDR3 bases: TGTGCCAGCAGGGCACAGGGGTCCCACACCGGGGAGCTGTTTTTT.

The rearrangement uses TRBV6-5 and TRBJ2-7; D might be TRBD1 (6 bases). The CDR3 covers 15 residues. Germline V gene sequence: CDR1 MNHEY, CDR2 SVGAGI. Trimming left V 5 bases short and J 0 bases short, with 14 bases between. The CDR3 DNA reads as TGTGCCAGCAGTAGACAGGCTCACAACTCCTACGAGCAGTACTTC. This translates into CASSRQAHNSYEQYF.

For this clone: An end of the junction does not agree with germline; a read error may underlie this. The chain has TRBV18 and TRBJ1-4, with D unclear. The CDR3 has 15 residues. Germline assignment: CDR1 KGHSH and CDR2 LQKENI. CDR3 nucleotides: TGTGCCAGTTCACCACGGCGTAGGGAGAATGAAAAACTGTTTTTT. Encoded protein: CASSPRRRENEKLFF. Full variable domain (rest looked up from reference TRBV18 and TRBJ1-4): NAGVMQNPRHLVRRRGQEARLRCSPMKGHSHVYWYRQLPEEGLKFMVYLQKENIIDESGMPKERFSAEFPKEGPSILRIQQVVRGDSAAYFCASSPRRRENEKLFFGSGTQLSVL.

The CDR3 loop is CASSVQAFAEAFF. The CDR3 DNA is TGTGCCAGCTCGGTCCAGGCTTTCGCTGAAGCTTTCTTT. The chain joins TRBV28 to TRBJ1-1; D is unresolved. V was trimmed by 8 bases and J by 6 bases, leaving 16 bases between them. Germline loops: CDR1 MDHEN, CDR2 SYDVKM. The CDR3 is 13 amino acids.

The chain employs TRBV9 and TRBJ2-7; TRBD1 aligns across 9 bases. The CDR3 sequence is 14 residues long. Germline lookup yields CDR1 SGDLS and CDR2 YYNGEE. V lost 3 bases, J lost 4 bases, and 5 bases stayed unmatched. The CDR3 bases are TGTGCCAGCAGCGCGGGGGACAGGGAATACGAGCAGTACTTC. This translates into CASSAGDREYEQYF.

The chain uses TRBV7-9 and TRBJ1-1, with a weak D call TRBD1 (6 bases). V lost 2 bases to trimming and J lost 2 bases, with 9 bases between them. The CDR3 runs to 14 residues. Germline V CDR1 and CDR2: SEHNR, FQNEAQ (reference sequence). The CDR3 DNA is TGTGCCAGCAGCTTAAAGGGGACAAACACTGAAGCTTTCTTT. Translation: CASSLKGTNTEAFF. Filled out from reference TRBV7-9 and TRBJ1-1, the complete variable domain reads DTGVSQNPRHKITKRGQNVTFRCDPISEHNRLYWYRQTLGQGPEFLTYFQNEAQLEKSRLLSDRFSAERPKGSFSTLEIQRTEQGDSAMYLCASSLKGTNTEAFFGQGTRLTVV.

This rearrangement joins TRBV13 to TRBJ1-5; possibly TRBD1 for D (6 bases). Trimming shortened V by 5 bases and J by 7 bases, and 21 bases separated the two germline ends. CDR1 and CDR2 from the germline V gene are PRHDT and FYEKMQ (reference sequence). The CDR3 loop spans 16 amino acids. CDR3 residues: CASSVYTGNPQQPQHF. CDR3 in DNA: TGTGCCAGCAGCGTTTATACAGGGAACCCCCAACAGCCCCAGCATTTT.

This rearrangement joins TRBV29-1 to TRBJ1-1; the D gene is possibly TRBD1 (6 bases). V was cut by 3 bases and J by 4 bases, with 15 bases left in between. The CDR3 sequence is 14 residues long. Per germline, CDR1 SQVTM and CDR2 ANQGSEA. CDR3 nucleotides: TGCAGCGTTGACGGGGGGTGGACAGTCACTGAAGCTTTCTTT. Amino acid sequence: CSVDGGWTVTEAFF. The full variable domain, completed using reference TRBV29-1 and TRBJ1-1, is SAVISQKPSRDICQRGTSLTIQCQVDSQVTMMFWYRQQPGQSLTLIATANQGSEATYESGFVIDKFPISRPNLTFSTLTVSNMSPEDSSIYLCSVDGGWTVTEAFFGQGTRLTVV.

This chain joins TRBV27 and TRBJ1-2, with TRBD1 as a possible D gene (6 bases). The CDR3 consists of 14 residues. Looked up from germline, CDR1 is MNHEY and CDR2 is SMNVEV (reference sequence). V was cut by 6 bases and J by 4 bases, with 15 bases left in between. In DNA, the CDR3 is TGTGCCAGCAGGTCCACCGGGACAACCTATGGCTACACCTTC. Translation: CASRSTGTTYGYTF.

The V gene is TRBV6-5, the J gene TRBJ2-2; D possibly corresponds to TRBD2 (6 bases). V was trimmed by 0 bases and J by 5 bases, leaving 7 bases between them. In germline, CDR1 is MNHEY, CDR2 SVGAGI. This CDR3 contains 14 residues. The CDR3 DNA follows: TGTGCCAGCAGTTACTCCGGGAGAACCGGGGAGCTGTTTTTT. Translation gives CASSYSGRTGELFF.

The CDR3 sequence is CASSLGQGEAFF. CDR3 nucleotides: TGTGCCAGCAGCCTTGGGCAGGGGGAAGCTTTCTTT. The rearrangement uses TRBV6-6 and TRBJ1-1; a possible D gene is TRBD1 (6 bases). This CDR3 spans 12 amino acids. Germline CDR1 MNHNY, CDR2 SVGAGI (reference sequence). V shed 6 bases and J shed 8 bases, with 13 bases lying between them.

V and J are TRBV5-1 and TRBJ2-1, with 11 bases aligning to TRBD2. The CDR3 is made up of 14 amino acids. The germline V gene has CDR1 SGHRS and CDR2 YFSETQ. Trimming took 7 bases from V and 9 from J; bases not matched to a gene: 9. Here the CDR3 reads CASALAGDVSEQFF. The CDR3 DNA sequence: TGCGCCAGCGCACTAGCGGGGGACGTCAGTGAGCAGTTCTTC. Full variable domain (missing parts from reference TRBV5-1 and TRBJ2-1): KAGVTQTPRYLIKTRGQQVTLSCSPISGHRSVSWYQQTPGQGLQFLFEYFSETQRNKGNFPGRFSGRQFSNSRSEMNVSTLELGDSALYLCASALAGDVSEQFFGPGTRLTVL.

This clone is medium-sized. The rearrangement joins TRBV5-1 to TRBJ1-1; D perhaps matches TRBD1 (5 bases). CDR3 size: 15 residues. The germline V gene has CDR1 SGHRS and CDR2 YFSETQ. The V and J ends lost 4 bases and 0 bases respectively, with 13 bases between them. The CDR3 nucleotides read TGCGCCAGCAGCCTGGTTGGGGGGGTGAACACTGAAGCTTTCTTT. The encoded protein is CASSLVGGVNTEAFF.

The CDR3 nucleotides read TGTGCCAGCAGGGCCCAGGTGAACTCTGGAAACACCATATATTTT. This translates into CASRAQVNSGNTIYF. The rearrangement links TRBV6-5 to TRBJ1-3; no clear D gene. The CDR3 covers 15 residues. Trimming shortened V by 6 bases and J by 0 bases, and 12 bases separated the two germline ends. Per germline, CDR1 MNHEY and CDR2 SVGAGI.

This sequence joins TRBV19 and TRBJ2-1; 15 positions agree with TRBD2. CDR1 and CDR2 (germline): LNHDA, SQIVND (reference sequence). The CDR3 spans 19 residues. Unmatched junction bases numbered 18, after V lost 5 bases and J lost 10 bases. The CDR3 protein is CASSPPLGLAGGNLREQFF. CDR3 nucleotide sequence: TGTGCCAGTAGTCCCCCTCTGGGACTAGCGGGGGGAAATCTAAGGGAGCAGTTCTTC.

V gene TRBV5-5 combines with J gene TRBJ2-5; 8 bases align to TRBD1. There are 15 residues in the CDR3. Per germline, CDR1 SGHKS and CDR2 YYEKEE (reference sequence). V lost 1 base, J lost 5 bases, and 7 bases stayed unmatched. The CDR3 DNA is TGTGCCAGCAGCTTGCCCAGACAGGGGTGGGAGACCCAGTACTTC. Translated: CASSLPRQGWETQYF.

This chain links TRBV30 with TRBJ1-1; D is ambiguous. The CDR3 covers 14 residues. V gave up 3 bases and J gave up 3 bases, with 14 bases separating them. CDR1 GTSNPN and CDR2 SVGIG come from the germline V gene (reference sequence). This CDR3 is CAWSRPYGYTEAFF. CDR3 bases: TGTGCCTGGAGCAGGCCTTATGGGTACACTGAAGCTTTCTTT.

The rearrangement links TRBV7-9 to TRBJ1-1; no clear D gene. Germline V gene sequence: CDR1 SEHNR, CDR2 FQNEAQ (reference sequence). Trimming shortened V by 2 bases and J by 0 bases, and 7 bases separated the two germline ends. The CDR3 consists of 14 residues. The CDR3 DNA is TGTGCCAGCAGCTTATTGACTCTGAACACTGAAGCTTTCTTT. Translated: CASSLLTLNTEAFF. Using reference TRBV7-9 and TRBJ1-1 for the parts outside the CDR3, the full variable domain is DTGVSQNPRHKITKRGQNVTFRCDPISEHNRLYWYRQTLGQGPEFLTYFQNEAQLEKSRLLSDRFSAERPKGSFSTLEIQRTEQGDSAMYLCASSLLTLNTEAFFGQGTRLTVV.

The chain is built from TRBV25-1 and TRBJ1-2; D may be TRBD1 (6 bases). Trimming left V 9 bases short and J 3 bases short, with 14 bases between. The CDR3 is 13 residues long. The germline V gene has CDR1 MGHDK and CDR2 SYGVNS. The CDR3, as DNA: TGTGCCAGTTCCCGGGACACCTACTATGGCTACACCTTC. Translating it yields CASSRDTYYGYTF.

This chain connects TRBV28 to TRBJ1-5; maybe TRBD1 (6 bases). V lost 6 bases, J lost 0 bases, and 18 bases lay in between. Germline V gene lookup returns CDR1 MDHEN and CDR2 SYDVKM. The CDR3 is 17 residues long. The CDR3 DNA reads TGTGCCAGCAGAGCCCCTATGGGGGCTCATAGCAATCAGCCCCAGCATTTT. Its protein product is CASRAPMGAHSNQPQHF.

In this sample, this clone turned up a few times. The chain uses TRBV19 and TRBJ2-1; 8 nucleotides agree with TRBD2. The CDR3 totals 14 residues. Germline V lookup: CDR1 LNHDA, CDR2 SQIVND (reference sequence). With 4 bases clipped from V and 7 bases from J, the junction kept 6 bases outside the gene matches. The CDR3 DNA sequence: TGTGCCAGTAGTAGCGGGGGGTACTTAAATGAGCAGTTCTTC. Translated: CASSSGGYLNEQFF.

The CDR3 coding sequence is TGTGCCAGCAGCGCCGGGACTAGCGAGGTAGGAGAGACCCAGTACTTC. Translated, it gives CASSAGTSEVGETQYF. V is TRBV7-2 and J is TRBJ2-5; 10 nucleotides match TRBD2. The V gene end was trimmed by 5 bases and the J gene end by 4 bases; junction bases not matched to a gene: 10. Per germline, CDR1 SGHTA and CDR2 FQGNSA. The CDR3 covers 16 residues.

The chain recombines TRBV5-1 with TRBJ1-1; D remains unclear. CDR1 is SGHRS, CDR2 YFSETQ, per germline. The CDR3 sequence is 15 residues long. V was clipped by 0 bases and J by 6 bases, with 15 bases between them. CDR3 sequence: CASSLAPGREAEAFF. The CDR3 DNA sequence: TGCGCCAGCAGCTTGGCCCCGGGTCGAGAGGCTGAAGCTTTCTTT.

V gene TRBV9 combines with J gene TRBJ2-1; TRBD2 might be the D (6 bases). V was clipped by 4 bases and J by 7 bases, with 21 bases between them. The CDR3 is made up of 16 amino acids. The germline CDR1 and CDR2 sequences are SGDLS and YYNGEE. CDR3 nucleotides: TGTGCCAGCAGCCCACCGCCGGGCTACGGGGGTAATGAGCAGTTCTTC. Amino acids: CASSPPPGYGGNEQFF.

Concerning this clone itself: Other nucleotide sequences in the sample specify the same CDR3. The CDR3, as DNA: TGTGCCAGCAGCCAAGAGGGCGGGAACTATGGCTACACCTTC. Translated, it gives CASSQEGGNYGYTF. The chain employs TRBV4-2 and TRBJ1-2; no definite D call. V was clipped by 0 bases and J by 2 bases, with 7 bases between them. The CDR3 contains 14 residues. The V gene's germline CDR1 is LGHNA and CDR2 YNFKEQ.

This chain uses TRBV6-1 with TRBJ2-1; 9 nucleotides line up with TRBD1. CDR3 size: 18 residues. Germline CDR1 is MNHNS and CDR2 is SASEGT. V lost 4 bases to trimming and J lost 3 bases; unmatched junction nucleotides: 13. The CDR3 bases are TGTGCCAGCAGTGCCAGAGGACAGGGGACAATCGGCTACAATGAGCAGTTCTTC. Translation gives CASSARGQGTIGYNEQFF.

The CDR3 spells CASSSGLPDGADTQYF. In DNA form, the CDR3 reads TGTGCCAGCAGCTCGGGCCTCCCCGACGGGGCAGATACGCAGTATTTT. The rearrangement uses TRBV7-2 and TRBJ2-3; perhaps TRBD2 as D (5 bases). The germline CDR1 and CDR2 sequences are SGHTA and FQGNSA. Trimming took 4 bases from V and 4 from J, leaving 18 bases between them. The CDR3 contains 16 residues.

This clone was counted a single time. The chain combines TRBV5-1 with TRBJ2-1; D possibly corresponds to TRBD2 (6 bases). Looked up from germline, CDR1 is SGHRS and CDR2 is YFSETQ. CDR3 size: 20 residues. Trimming removed 4 bases at V and 6 bases at J, with 32 bases between. CDR3 in amino acids: CASSNPVSGGLGLRRNEQFF. As DNA, the CDR3 is TGCGCCAGCAGCAACCCTGTCTCGGGCGGCCTGGGACTCCGTCGCAATGAGCAGTTCTTC.

This clone has just a few counts. This chain joins TRBV9 and TRBJ2-2; D might be TRBD1 (6 bases). The germline CDR1 and CDR2 sequences are SGDLS and YYNGEE. Trimming stripped 4 bases from V and 7 bases from J, with 17 bases between. The CDR3 length is 15 residues. CDR3 sequence reads: CASSYLGAPGGELFF. The CDR3 nucleotides read TGTGCCAGCAGCTATTTGGGGGCCCCGGGCGGGGAGCTGTTTTTT.

V usage is TRBV24-1 and J usage is TRBJ2-5; D remains unclear. Germline CDR1 KGHDR, CDR2 SFDVKD. The CDR3 loop spans 15 amino acids. The ends were cut back, 3 bases at V and 2 bases at J, with 12 bases in the middle. The CDR3 bases are TGTGCCACCAGTGATACAACAGCACCACAAGAGACCCAGTACTTC. Its protein product is CATSDTTAPQETQYF.